The T cell receptor beta chain under discussion was sequenced for a study of beta chain features in type 1 diabetes. About the research overall: Patients did not differ from healthy donors in age, gender or cell yield.

Study-wide points: Using cDNA template may skew counts toward highly expressing activated cells. Moderate but significant shortening of TCRB CDR3s was recorded in all four CD4+ subsets from Type 1 diabetes patients. PCR might show a preference for shorter templates, equally across patients and controls.

Every bit of the isolated RNA underwent reverse transcription, so sequencing read expressed TCRB transcripts. The method was immunoSEQ multiplex PCR; TCRdb's version includes in-frame clones alone and lacks a portion of them. This table holds 150,000 to 200,000 clones, roughly 7.1% found once. This clone was seen a few times. Its specificity is not known. CDR1 and CDR2 from the germline V gene are MGHRA and YSYEKL. J gave up 6 bases and V 3 bases, and 6 bases lay outside the gene matches. This CDR3 spans 14 amino acids. Sequenced material: central memory CD4+ T cells from blood. The TCR comes from a middle-aged woman with type 1 diabetes. This sequence joins TRBV4-1 and TRBJ1-2, with TRBD1 matching 8 bases. DNA of the CDR3: TGCGCCAGCAGCCATATGGACAGGGCGGATGGCTACACCTTC. This codes for CASSHMDRADGYTF.